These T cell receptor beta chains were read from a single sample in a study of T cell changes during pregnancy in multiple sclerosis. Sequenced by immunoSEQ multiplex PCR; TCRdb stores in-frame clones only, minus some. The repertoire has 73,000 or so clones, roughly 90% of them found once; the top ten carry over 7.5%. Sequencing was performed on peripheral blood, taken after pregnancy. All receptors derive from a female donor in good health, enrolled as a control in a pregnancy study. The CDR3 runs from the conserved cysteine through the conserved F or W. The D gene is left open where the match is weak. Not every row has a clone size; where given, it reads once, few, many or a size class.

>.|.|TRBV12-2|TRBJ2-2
CASRWTSGSFRELFF
TGTGCAAGTCGCTGGACTAGCGGGAGCTTCCGGGAGCTGTTTTTT
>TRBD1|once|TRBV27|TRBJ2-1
CASRMGTGPYNEQFF
TGTGCCAGCAGGATGGGGACAGGGCCCTACAATGAGCAGTTCTTC
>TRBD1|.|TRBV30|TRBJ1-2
CAWNAGGDYGYTF
TGTGCCTGGAACGCAGGGGGCGACTATGGCTACACCTTC
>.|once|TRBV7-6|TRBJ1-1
CASSSNSGPGTEAFF
TGTGCCAGCAGCTCTAACTCAGGGCCAGGCACTGAAGCTTTCTTT
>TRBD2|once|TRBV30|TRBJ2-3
CAWSVGSGTDTQYF
TGTGCCTGGAGTGTAGGTAGCGGGACAGATACGCAGTATTTT
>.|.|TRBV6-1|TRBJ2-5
CASSELEPETQYF
TGTGCCAGCAGTGAACTAGAGCCAGAGACCCAGTACTTC
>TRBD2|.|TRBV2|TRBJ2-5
CASSPQAGEETQYF
TGTGCCAGCAGCCCCCAAGCGGGGGAAGAGACCCAGTACTTC
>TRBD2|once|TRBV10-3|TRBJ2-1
CAITGMGLAGRSDNEQFF
TGTGCCATCACCGGAATGGGACTAGCGGGTCGGTCCGACAATGAGCAGTTCTTC
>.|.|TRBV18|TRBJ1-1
CASSLSGDTEAFF
TGTGCCAGCTCACTCTCAGGGGATACTGAAGCTTTCTTT
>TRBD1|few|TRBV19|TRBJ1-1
CASIKAPPGQGYTEAFF
TGTGCCAGTATCAAAGCCCCTCCGGGACAGGGGTACACTGAAGCTTTCTTT
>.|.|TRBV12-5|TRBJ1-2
CASGLVIHPAGGYTF
TGTGCTAGTGGTTTGGTAATCCACCCTGCGGGTGGCTACACCTTC
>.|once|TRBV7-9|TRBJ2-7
CASSGDSTWGEQYF
TGTGCCAGCAGCGGGGACTCGACCTGGGGAGAGCAGTACTTC
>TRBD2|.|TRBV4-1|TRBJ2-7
CASSPPSGAYEQYF
TGCGCCAGCAGCCCACCTAGCGGGGCCTACGAGCAGTACTTC
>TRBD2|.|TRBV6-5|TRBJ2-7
CASSYFPGGSYEQYF
TGTGCCAGCAGTTACTTTCCGGGAGGCTCCTACGAGCAGTACTTC
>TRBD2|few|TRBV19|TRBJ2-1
CASTFSQGLAGANEQFF
TGTGCCAGTACCTTTAGCCAGGGACTAGCGGGAGCTAATGAGCAGTTCTTC
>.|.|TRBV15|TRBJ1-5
CATGKTVSNQPQHF
TGTGCCACCGGAAAGACAGTTAGCAATCAGCCCCAGCATTTT
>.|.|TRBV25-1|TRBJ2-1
CASNRGNSDEQFF
TGTGCCAGCAACCGGGGGAATAGCGATGAGCAGTTCTTC
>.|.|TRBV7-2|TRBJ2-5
CASSLEGALPAQYF
TGTGCCAGCAGCTTGGAGGGGGCCCTCCCCGCCCAGTACTTC
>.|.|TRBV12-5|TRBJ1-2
CASGLGGGDYGYTF
TGTGCTAGTGGTTTGGGTGGGGGGGACTATGGCTACACCTTC
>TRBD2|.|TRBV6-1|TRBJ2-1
CASSLTSGRYNEQFF
TGTGCCAGCAGTCTAACTAGCGGGAGATACAATGAGCAGTTCTTC
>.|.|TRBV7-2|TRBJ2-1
CASSFLDKVRNEQFF
TGTGCCAGCAGCTTTTTGGACAAAGTGCGAAATGAGCAGTTCTTC
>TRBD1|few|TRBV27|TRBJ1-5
CASSGTGIIQPQHF
TGTGCCAGCAGTGGGACAGGGATTATTCAGCCCCAGCATTTT
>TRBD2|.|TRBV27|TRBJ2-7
CASSPLIKSGNAYEQYF
TGTGCCAGCAGCCCCCTCATCAAGAGCGGGAATGCCTACGAGCAGTACTTC
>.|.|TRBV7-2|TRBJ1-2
CASSAHPQGGGYTF
TGTGCCAGCAGCGCCCACCCACAGGGTGGAGGCTACACCTTC
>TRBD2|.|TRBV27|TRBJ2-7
CASSPRTSVYEQYF
TGTGCCAGCAGTCCCCGGACTAGCGTCTACGAGCAGTACTTC
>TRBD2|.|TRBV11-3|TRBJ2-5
CASSSSGLAGGPYETQYF
TGTGCCAGCAGCTCGTCAGGACTAGCGGGGGGGCCATATGAGACCCAGTACTTC
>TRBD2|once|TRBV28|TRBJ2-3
CASSSVYLWLAGSTRGKYTQYF
TGTGCCAGCAGTTCTGTTTATTTGTGGCTAGCGGGTTCCACTAGAGGGAAATATACGCAGTATTTT
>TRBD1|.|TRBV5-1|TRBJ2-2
CASSSTNRGAANTGELFF
TGCGCCAGCAGCTCGACGAACAGGGGGGCCGCGAACACCGGGGAGCTGTTTTTT
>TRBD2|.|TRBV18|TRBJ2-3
CASIDWTSGSVRVTDTQYF
TGTGCCAGCATTGATTGGACTAGCGGGAGCGTGAGGGTCACAGATACGCAGTATTTT